The clone carrying this T cell receptor (beta chain) was seen only a few times. Its antigen is as yet unknown. These data originate in a study of cytomegalovirus exposure and HLA in healthy donors. It was with 60 Vbeta and 13 Jbeta primers that the PCR ran. The protocol was immunoSEQ multiplex PCR, while the TCRdb copy is restricted to in-frame clones and leaves out a portion. There are approximately 120,000 clones in the sample; roughly 75% occur only once, and 1.2% lies in the top ten. CDR1 and CDR2 (germline): SGHRS, YFSETQ. The CDR3 is made up of 12 amino acids. After removal of 4 bases from V and 15 bases from J, the junction contained 8 bases not matched to a gene. Study-wide points: Researchers reported that a few CMV-associated chains were confirmed in vitro as CMV antigen-specific. Productive status was seen about 87% or about 30% of the time for most TCR beta V segments in an earlier analysis. Diagnosis of cytomegalovirus status made by the classifier reportedly showed high specificity and sensitivity.

Sampled while nominally healthy, donors likely had unrecorded immune exposures. The V and J genes are TRBV5-1 and TRBJ2-1; 9 nucleotides agree with TRBD1. Sequencing was done on a sample of PBMCs. The clonotype was recovered from a female donor in good health and CMV-seronegative. The chain's CDR3 is CASSTGTGRTFF. For the CDR3, the DNA is TGCGCCAGCAGCACCGGGACAGGGAGGACGTTCTTC.